This is a list of T cell receptor beta chains from one sample in a study of blood T cells in healthy people across ages. One entry per CDR3 protein results from TCRdb running MiXCR on the 5' RACE reads. Found here are about a million distinct CDR3 sequences, roughly two fifths of them singletons; the top ten hold around 13%. Sequencing was performed on blood. Source of these receptors: a man younger than 35 in good health. Each CDR3 is given with its conserved first and last residue. The order of the fields is V gene, clone size, D gene, J gene, CDR3 DNA, CDR3 protein. The D gene is left open where the match is weak. Not every row has a clone size; where given, it reads once, few, many or a size class.

TRBV5-6,few,-,TRBJ2-7,TGTGCCAGCAGCTACAGGGATTACGAGCAGTACTTC,CASSYRDYEQYF
TRBV5-1,many,-,TRBJ2-3,TGCGCCAGCAGCTTGGCCACTAGGTCTATCAGGGAAGATACGCAGTATTTT,CASSLATRSIREDTQYF
TRBV7-2,-,-,TRBJ1-3,TGTGCCAGCAGCTTAGATCTCTCCGGAAACACCATATATTTT,CASSLDLSGNTIYF
TRBV6-2/TRBV6-3,-,TRBD2,TRBJ2-2,TGTGCCAGCAGTTCTAGCGGGGGGCCGAACACCGGGGAGCTGTTTTTT,CASSSSGGPNTGELFF
TRBV12-3/TRBV12-4,few,TRBD1,TRBJ1-4,TGTGCCAGCAGGAAGGGACAGGGGGCGCAGCGCCTTGAAAAACTGTTTTTT,CASRKGQGAQRLEKLFF
TRBV28,once,-,TRBJ1-1,TGTACCAGCAGTACCTACACGGGCGAGAGGACTGAAGCTTTCTTT,CTSSTYTGERTEAFF
TRBV27,once,TRBD1,TRBJ1-5,TGTGCCAGCAGTTCACGCCTAGACAGGGGTAATGGGCAGGGGGGCAATCAGCCCCAGCATTTT,CASSSRLDRGNGQGGNQPQHF
TRBV6-5,-,-,TRBJ1-1,TGTGCCAGCAAGCCGGGGGCAGGGACTGAAGCTTTCTTT,CASKPGAGTEAFF
TRBV7-2,-,TRBD1,TRBJ1-6,TGTGCCAGCAGCTTAGCACCCACAGGGGCCCCCAGGGCCCTCCACTTT,CASSLAPTGAPRALHF
TRBV4-3,once,TRBD1,TRBJ1-1,TGCGCCAGCAGCGAAACCGCAGCAGGGGGCACTGAAGCTTTCTTT,CASSETAAGGTEAFF
TRBV25-1,few,TRBD2,TRBJ2-1,TGTGCCAGCAGTGAATTCCGGGGGGGCTACAATGAGCAGTTCTTC,CASSEFRGGYNEQFF